The present T cell receptor beta chain was sequenced within a study of T cells in localized non-small cell lung cancer. Profiling relied on immunoSEQ multiplex PCR, and the TCRdb table lists in-frame clones only, not all of them. The table lists 2,500 to 3,500 clones, about 29% of them singletons. The V gene's germline CDR1 is KGHSH and CDR2 LQKENI. CDR3 length equals 15 residues. The V end was cut by 5 bases, the J end by 2 bases, with 16 bases between. Points on this clone: Antigen: not known.

Study-wide results and caveats: There was an association of higher blood T cell density with longer overall survival. A median of approximately 60 of the top 100 tumor clones appeared in adjacent lung, which was paired and uninvolved.

The specimen was normal lung tissue next to the tumor, collected before any cancer treatment. This sequence originates from a woman aged 40 to 75 with stage I lung adenocarcinoma. This chain connects TRBV18 to TRBJ2-7; possibly TRBD1 for D (6 bases). The CDR3 nucleotides are TGTGCCAGCTCATCAACGGACAGAGTTACCTACGAGCAGTACTTC. It encodes CASSSTDRVTYEQYF.